This T cell receptor (beta chain) was identified in a study of blood T cell repertoires in COVID-19. Study as a whole: Some COVID-19 samples were acute and others convalescent; all came from the United States, Italy and Spain. Sources were T cells, B-cell-depleted T cells, or PBMCs; the material itself was cDNA or gDNA.

The CDR3 consists of 11 residues. The germline V gene encodes CDR1 PRHDT and CDR2 FYEKMQ (reference sequence). Trimming cost V 6 bases and J 1 base, with 3 bases left between them. This clone was counted a single time. Authors' methods: Estimated nucleated cell counts came from reference gene primer amplification. Sequencing was performed with immunoSEQ multiplex PCR; in TCRdb, only in-frame clones are kept and a portion is missing. V and J calls and clone size are copied from that table; D and trimming were computed from the DNA. In the table there are 320,000 or so clones, 80% to 90% of which are singletons.

V usage is TRBV13 and J usage is TRBJ1-1; D call uncertain. Sequenced sample: PBMCs or T cells enriched from blood (not recorded which). The clonotype was recovered from a man aged 25 to 45 who had recovered from COVID-19. The CDR3 bases are TGTGCCAGCAGTCGGAACACTGAAGCTTTCTTT. Protein sequence: CASSRNTEAFF.